This T cell receptor (beta chain) was sequenced during a study of vaccination and CD4 T cells after COVID-19. Study-level background: The convalescent group had six males, four females, seven Caucasians, two Asians, one multiracial. Convalescent patients gave post-COVID blood a median approximately 100 days post-diagnosis, range 35 to 161.

This clonotype was counted only a few times. What it binds is not known. After removal of 4 bases from V and 0 bases from J, the junction contained 6 bases not matched to a gene. The CDR3 is made up of 16 amino acids. Germline V gene data show CDR1 as SGHAT and CDR2 as FQNNGV. Treatment meaning: approximately 9-day PBMC culture with coronavirus spike peptide pools or control peptides (ViraFEST assay). Both day 3 and day 7 involved replacing half of the medium with fresh IL-2 medium. With the Oncomine TCR Beta short-read assay, DNA from cultured CD4+ T cells was sequenced. TCRdb re-analysed the PCR reads in MiXCR, keeping a single row per CDR3 protein. In the table there are about 12,000 distinct CDR3 sequences, around half of which are singletons.

This TCR was recovered from a human donor who had recovered from COVID-19. The J gene is TRBJ2-5, the V gene TRBV11-2, with TRBD2 matching 9 bases. Source material: CD4+ T cells from blood, cultured in vitro. The CDR3 DNA is TGTGCCAGCAGCTCTCACGAGCGGGGGGACCAAGAGACCCAGTACTTC. This translates into CASSSHERGDQETQYF.